This T cell receptor beta chain was retrieved from a study of identifying expanded T cells in peripheral blood. With regard to this clone: Its antigen is not identified.

The protocol was immunoSEQ multiplex PCR, while the TCRdb copy is restricted to in-frame clones and leaves out a portion. The data contain around 85,000 clones, around nine tenths of them seen just once; the ten biggest clones take up roughly 19%. The germline V and J ends were trimmed by 4 bases and 2 bases, with 13 bases remaining between them. The CDR3 runs to 15 residues. Germline-derived CDR1 and CDR2 are LNHDA and SQIVND (reference sequence). Overall study results and limits: Two-week clone count variance significantly increased as total template count grew.

This clonotype was sampled from a person aged 18 to 75 in good health. This sequence joins TRBV19 and TRBJ2-3; D unclear. The sequenced sample consisted of blood. The CDR3 region has the DNA TGTGCCAGTAGTACCAGGTGGACGAACACAGATACGCAGTATTTT. It codes for CASSTRWTNTDTQYF. The whole variable domain, filled in from reference TRBV19 and TRBJ2-3, reads DGGITQSPKYLFRKEGQNVTLSCEQNLNHDAMYWYRQDPGQGLRLIYYSQIVNDFQKGDIAEGYSVSREKKESFPLTVTSAQKNPTAFYLCASSTRWTNTDTQYFGPGTRLTVL.